The 8 T cell receptor beta chains presented below share a single source sample, sequenced in a study of blood T cell repertoires in COVID-19 (dated by TCRdb to about 2020). The method was the immunoSEQ multiplex PCR assay. The immuneACCESS repertoire file appears here via TCRdb, limited to in-frame rearrangements. These files lack a portion of the clones; in checked studies, under half of the deficit traces to unresolved V genes, and the cause of the others is not known. This sample gives fewer than 200,000 clones in total; more than 85% of them show up just once. 2.7% of the sample comes from the top ten. Sequencing input: peripheral blood. Source of these receptors: a man between 40 and 49 years old with active or convalescent COVID-19.

The chain joins TRBV27 to TRBJ2-1; 15 bases are shared with TRBD2. The ends lost 5 bases at V and 4 bases at J; junction bases unmatched: 18. Germline CDR1 and CDR2: MNHEY and SMNVEV (reference sequence). The CDR3 runs 21 residues. The CDR3 nucleotides read TGTGCCAGCAGTCCCCTCTATGGACTAGCGGGGGGGACTCTCGGGTACAATGAGCAGTTCTTC. This encodes CASSPLYGLAGGTLGYNEQFF.

V gene TRBV11-2 combines with J gene TRBJ2-6; the D gene is possibly TRBD1 (5 bases). Per the germline V gene, CDR1 is SGHAT and CDR2 is FQNNGV. Trimming cost V 3 bases and J 0 bases, with 12 bases left between them. The CDR3 loop spans 17 amino acids. As DNA, the CDR3 is TGTGCCAGCAGCTTGGCTACAGGTTACTCTGGGGCCAACGTCCTGACTTTC. Its protein product is CASSLATGYSGANVLTF.

The CDR3 coding sequence is TGCGCCAGCAGCTTCGGCGGGGGGGTATACAATGAGCAGTTCTTC. It translates to CASSFGGGVYNEQFF. This sequence joins TRBV5-1 and TRBJ2-1; 9 bases match TRBD2. Germline trimming cut 2 bases from V and 4 bases from J; bases unmatched to any gene: 4. The CDR3 runs 15 residues. Germline CDR1 is SGHRS and CDR2 is YFSETQ.

The rearrangement uses TRBV14 and TRBJ1-2; TRBD1 aligns across 7 bases. The germline V gene has CDR1 SGHDN and CDR2 FVKESK. This CDR3 region has 15 residues. J was trimmed by 7 bases and V by 0 bases; bases with no gene match: 8. The CDR3 coding sequence is TGTGCCAGCAGCCAAGACCTCGGGACAGTCGGTGGCTACACCTTC. Translating gives CASSQDLGTVGGYTF.

This clone showed up just a few times. Here the CDR3 reads CASSLLNYGYTF. The CDR3, as DNA: TGTGCCAGCAGTCTTTTAAACTATGGCTACACCTTC. The chain uses TRBV28 and TRBJ1-2; D is ambiguous. This CDR3 is 12 amino acids long. Trimming removed 5 bases at V and 2 bases at J, with 6 bases between. Germline-derived CDR1 and CDR2 are MDHEN and SYDVKM.

Of note for this clone: A read error may account for a junction end that differs from germline. The chain joins TRBV28 to TRBJ1-5; D remains ambiguous. The CDR3 spans 13 residues. CDR1 and CDR2 (germline): MDHEN, SYDVKM. The CDR3 protein is CASSLGSHQPQHF. In DNA form, the CDR3 reads TGTGCCAGCAGTTTAGGTAGCCATCAGCCCCAGCATTTT. Together with reference TRBV28 and TRBJ1-5, the CDR3 gives the full variable domain: DVKVTQSSRYLVKRTGEKVFLECVQDMDHENMFWYRQDPGLGLRLIYFSYDVKMKEKGDIPEGYSVSREKKERFSLILESASTNQTSMYLCASSLGSHQPQHFGDGTRLSIL.

This chain connects TRBV5-1 to TRBJ2-7, with D perhaps matching TRBD2 (6 bases). Trimming removed 1 base from V and 5 bases from J, with 19 bases in between. CDR3 length: 16 amino acids. Germline lookup yields CDR1 SGHRS and CDR2 YFSETQ. The CDR3 reads CASSLTTTGPGDEQYF. Written as DNA, the CDR3 is TGCGCCAGCAGCTTGACTACAACCGGGCCGGGGGACGAGCAGTACTTC.

This clone was detected a few times. The rearrangement links TRBV11-3 to TRBJ2-2; perhaps TRBD1 as D (5 bases). The CDR3 extends over 14 amino acids. Germline CDR1 is SGHNT and CDR2 is YENEEA. Trimming cost V 5 bases and J 0 bases, with 7 bases left between them. The CDR3 reads CASSPTANTGELFF. CDR3 in DNA: TGTGCCAGCAGCCCGACAGCGAACACCGGGGAGCTGTTTTTT.